The 26 T cell receptor beta chains below all came from one sample that was sequenced in a study of cytomegalovirus exposure and HLA in healthy donors. The primer mix had 60 Vbeta and 13 Jbeta primers. The assay was immunoSEQ multiplex PCR, and TCRdb's table has in-frame clones only and misses some. Among 190,000 or so clones, roughly four fifths were seen once, and the ten largest hold 1.6%. The sequencing input was PBMCs. The origin of the receptors is a man in his fifties in good health and CMV-seronegative.

V usage is TRBV28 and J usage is TRBJ2-7; TRBD1 aligns across 7 bases. Trimming cost V 6 bases and J 2 bases; bases outside gene matches: 4. This CDR3 region has 13 residues. From germline, CDR1 is MDHEN and CDR2 SYDVKM. CDR3 nucleotides: TGTGCCAGCAGCAGGGGGTCAACCTACGAGCAGTACTTC. Translating it yields CASSRGSTYEQYF.

V gene TRBV10-3 combines with J gene TRBJ1-2; D is possibly TRBD1 (6 bases). The CDR3 contains 17 residues. Trimming pared 0 bases from V and 5 bases from J, leaving 19 bases between. The V gene's germline CDR1 is ENHRY and CDR2 SYGVKD. The CDR3 DNA reads TGTGCCATCAGTGAGTCGATCGCTTCCAGGGGCCGGTATGGCTACACCTTC. Amino acids: CAISESIASRGRYGYTF.

The chain combines TRBV7-2 with TRBJ2-7; 8 bases agree with TRBD1. The V gene end was trimmed by 1 base and the J gene end by 5 bases; junction bases not matched to a gene: 16. CDR3 length: 18 amino acids. Germline V lookup: CDR1 SGHTA, CDR2 FQGNSA. CDR3 loop: CASSLEGRRTGRGNEQYF. As DNA, the CDR3 is TGTGCCAGCAGCTTAGAAGGGAGACGGACAGGGCGAGGCAACGAGCAGTACTTC.

The chain carries TRBV10-2 and TRBJ2-3; 12 bases map to TRBD2. Germline values: CDR1 WSHSY, CDR2 SAAADI. The CDR3 runs to 16 residues. V gave up 4 bases and J gave up 6 bases; unmatched junction bases: 8. The CDR3 bases are TGCGCCAGCAGTGTACAACTAGCGGGGGGCCCCGATACGCAGTATTTT. This sequence encodes CASSVQLAGGPDTQYF.

The CDR3 DNA is TGTGCCAGTAGTATTGCGCGGGCAAGCACAGATACGCAGTATTTT. The encoded protein is CASSIARASTDTQYF. The J gene is TRBJ2-3, the V gene TRBV19; maybe TRBD2 (5 bases). The CDR3 totals 15 residues. The germline V and J ends were trimmed by 3 bases and 0 bases, with 10 bases remaining between them. Germline CDR1 reads LNHDA; CDR2 reads SQIVND (reference sequence).

CDR3 sequence: CAWDLRQGFADTQYF. The CDR3 DNA is TGTGCCTGGGACCTTCGGCAGGGGTTCGCAGATACGCAGTATTTT. The rearrangement links TRBV30 to TRBJ2-3; D possibly corresponds to TRBD1 (6 bases). This CDR3 spans 15 amino acids. Germline assignment: CDR1 GTSNPN and CDR2 SVGIG (reference sequence). V lost 5 bases and J 4 bases, leaving 19 bases between the germline ends. Full variable domain (missing parts from reference TRBV30 and TRBJ2-3): SQTIHQWPATLVQPVGSPLSLECTVEGTSNPNLYWYRQAAGRGLQLLFYSVGIGQISSEVPQNLSASRPQDRQFILSSKKLLLSDSGFYLCAWDLRQGFADTQYFGPGTRLTVL.

CDR3 nucleotide sequence: TGCGCCAGCAGCTCTGGACAGGGCAGACGGAGAGAGACCCAGTACTTC. Its translation is CASSSGQGRRRETQYF. The chain uses TRBV5-1 and TRBJ2-5, with 8 bases identical to TRBD1. The CDR3 length is 16 residues. Germline-derived CDR1 and CDR2 are SGHRS and YFSETQ. V dropped 3 bases and J dropped 4; count of bases not matched to a gene: 11.

CDR3 protein: CASSRQRVETQYF. The CDR3 coding sequence is TGTGCCAGCTCACGGCAACGGGTAGAGACCCAGTACTTC. The chain recombines TRBV18 with TRBJ2-5; D gene uncertain. Germline V gene sequence: CDR1 KGHSH, CDR2 LQKENI. This CDR3 comprises 13 residues. Deletions cut 4 bases from V and 4 bases from J, with 10 bases between.

The chain recombines TRBV27 with TRBJ2-7, with TRBD2 identical over 10 bases. Germline values: CDR1 MNHEY, CDR2 SMNVEV (reference sequence). This CDR3 is built from 16 residues. V lost 1 base and J lost 3; bases outside the gene matches: 6. The CDR3 region has the DNA TGTGCCAGCAGTTTATTGCCTAGCGGGAGAGTCTACGAGCAGTACTTC. This gives the protein CASSLLPSGRVYEQYF.

CDR3: CASRHRGPTEAFF. The CDR3 DNA reads as TGTGCCAGTAGACACAGGGGGCCCACTGAAGCTTTCTTT. The rearrangement uses TRBV19 and TRBJ1-1; 9 bases are shared with TRBD1. The CDR3 covers 13 residues. V shed 6 bases and J 4 bases; nucleotides not matched to a gene: 3. Looked up from germline, CDR1 is LNHDA and CDR2 is SQIVND (reference sequence). The entire variable domain, with the rest obtained from reference TRBV19 and TRBJ1-1, is as follows: DGGITQSPKYLFRKEGQNVTLSCEQNLNHDAMYWYRQDPGQGLRLIYYSQIVNDFQKGDIAEGYSVSREKKESFPLTVTSAQKNPTAFYLCASRHRGPTEAFFGQGTRLTVV.

The DNA for the CDR3 is TGTGCCAGTGGCCGCTCAACAGACCAAGAGACCCAGTACTTC. Translated, it gives CASGRSTDQETQYF. The V call is TRBV19, the J call TRBJ2-5; D call uncertain. V lost 8 bases, J lost 0 bases, and 13 bases lay in between. The V gene's germline CDR1 is LNHDA and CDR2 SQIVND (reference sequence). The CDR3 has 14 amino acids.

This chain joins TRBV5-6 and TRBJ1-1; D is undetermined. V was trimmed by 0 bases and J by 1 base, leaving 13 bases between them. The CDR3 extends over 16 amino acids. Germline V CDR1 and CDR2: SGHDT, YYEEEE. The CDR3 nucleotides are TGTGCCAGCAGCTTGGGCATCGGCAGGCCGAACACTGAAGCTTTCTTT. Protein: CASSLGIGRPNTEAFF.

This clone came up once. This chain uses TRBV4-2 with TRBJ2-5; D is perhaps TRBD1 (5 bases). The tail of the sequence fits TRBJ2-7 better, so the J call may be wrong. Germline V CDR1 and CDR2: LGHNA, YNFKEQ. The CDR3 is 14 amino acids. The CDR3 sequence is CASSRGQYSYEQYF. The CDR3 DNA follows: TGTGCCAGCAGCCGCGGACAATATTCCTACGAGCAGTACTTC.

The chain couples TRBV7-2 to TRBJ2-1; TRBD2 matches 11 bases. CDR1 is SGHTA, CDR2 FQGNSA, per germline. V dropped 5 bases and J dropped 9; count of bases not matched to a gene: 15. CDR3 length: 17 residues. The CDR3 protein is CASSRYHRSGGAGEQFF. CDR3 DNA sequence: TGTGCCAGCAGCCGTTATCACCGTAGCGGGGGGGCCGGTGAGCAGTTCTTC.

The chain joins TRBV7-2 to TRBJ2-3; 13 positions match TRBD2. This CDR3 comprises 15 residues. V lost 4 bases, J lost 4 bases, and 2 bases stayed unmatched. The germline gives CDR1 SGHTA, CDR2 FQGNSA. The CDR3 coding sequence is TGTGCCAGCAGCTGGACTAGCGGGAGTTCAGATACGCAGTATTTT. Protein sequence: CASSWTSGSSDTQYF.

The rearrangement links TRBV7-2 to TRBJ2-5; TRBD2 is a possible D gene (6 bases). This CDR3 comprises 12 residues. Trimming pared 4 bases from V and 4 bases from J, leaving 7 bases between. Germline CDR1 reads SGHTA; CDR2 reads FQGNSA. This CDR3 reads CASSSGGETQYF. The CDR3 DNA follows: TGTGCCAGCAGCTCCGGGGGAGAGACCCAGTACTTC.

This sequence joins TRBV7-2 and TRBJ2-3, with 13 bases that match TRBD2. Germline-derived CDR1 and CDR2 are SGHTA and FQGNSA. The CDR3 length is 17 residues. The V and J ends lost 3 bases and 5 bases, in that order; junction bases with no gene match: 8. The CDR3 loop is CASSLGGLAGQGDTQYF. The CDR3 nucleotides are TGTGCCAGCAGCTTGGGGGGACTAGCGGGGCAGGGAGATACGCAGTATTTT.

The chain is built from TRBV5-1 and TRBJ2-6; 9 bases line up with TRBD1. Germline V gene sequence: CDR1 SGHRS, CDR2 YFSETQ. This CDR3 region has 20 residues. V shed 1 base, J shed 0 bases, and the junction held 11 bases outside the gene matches. This CDR3 is CASSLSGVGTGSSGANVLTF. The CDR3 coding sequence is TGCGCCAGCAGCTTGTCCGGGGTCGGGACAGGGAGCTCTGGGGCCAACGTCCTGACTTTC.

The table lists this clone with a few counts. The chain recombines TRBV4-1 with TRBJ2-7; 9 bases are a match to TRBD2. Germline V gene data show CDR1 as MGHRA and CDR2 as YSYEKL. The CDR3 totals 17 residues. The trim removed 4 bases at V and 1 base at J, leaving 11 bases unmatched. CDR3 region: CASSPTSGQITSYEQYF. The CDR3 DNA sequence: TGCGCCAGCAGCCCGACTAGCGGACAGATCACATCCTACGAGCAGTACTTC.

The V gene is TRBV25-1, the J gene TRBJ2-7; D might be TRBD2 (5 bases). V lost 4 bases to trimming and J lost 5 bases, with 12 bases between them. The CDR3 has 13 residues. Germline values: CDR1 MGHDK, CDR2 SYGVNS. The CDR3 sequence is CASSVQSGNEQYF. The CDR3 coding sequence is TGTGCCAGCAGTGTCCAGTCCGGGAACGAGCAGTACTTC.

The rearrangement joins TRBV7-3 to TRBJ2-2, with a possible D match to TRBD2 (5 bases). The CDR3 loop spans 15 amino acids. The germline gives CDR1 SGHTA, CDR2 FQGTGA. The V end was cut by 2 bases, the J end by 1 base, with 8 bases between. The CDR3 DNA reads TGTGCCAGCAGCTTATGGGAGAAGAACACCGGGGAGCTGTTTTTT. Translation gives CASSLWEKNTGELFF.

This clone was counted a single time. V and J are TRBV2 and TRBJ2-1, with D maybe TRBD2 (5 bases). V lost 3 bases, J lost 7 bases, and 13 bases lay in between. The CDR3 runs to 14 residues. Germline V gives CDR1 SNHLY, CDR2 FYNNEI. The CDR3 nucleotides read TGTGCCAGCAGTGATATGTGGGAGCGAAATGAGCAGTTCTTC. Encoded protein: CASSDMWERNEQFF.

CDR3 protein: CASSLVRGGYTF. CDR3 DNA sequence: TGTGCCAGCAGCTTGGTCAGAGGCGGCTACACCTTC. This sequence joins TRBV5-8 and TRBJ1-2, with unresolved D. The V end was cut by 0 bases, the J end by 8 bases, with 8 bases between. Germline V gene sequence: CDR1 SGHTS, CDR2 YDEGEE. CDR3 length: 12 residues.

V usage is TRBV28 and J usage is TRBJ2-5; D is unclear. Germline V CDR1 and CDR2: MDHEN, SYDVKM. The V gene lost 3 bases and the J gene lost 2 bases, with 10 bases spanning the gap. The CDR3 spans 14 residues. CDR3 coding DNA: TGTGCCAGCAGTTTTGTTTCGCGGCAAGAGACCCAGTACTTC. This codes for CASSFVSRQETQYF.

The V gene is TRBV6-5, the J gene TRBJ1-2; D remains unclear. The CDR3 runs to 14 residues. V dropped 2 bases and J dropped 4 bases, with 11 bases sitting between them. Germline CDR1 MNHEY, CDR2 SVGAGI. The CDR3 region has the DNA TGTGCCAGCAGTTACGAACGGGGTGGCTATGGCTACACCTTC. It translates to CASSYERGGYGYTF.

This rearrangement joins TRBV29-1 to TRBJ1-5, with D perhaps matching TRBD1 (5 bases). Trimming left V 6 bases short and J 2 bases short, with 8 bases between. Germline V gene data show CDR1 as SQVTM and CDR2 as ANQGSEA. This CDR3 is built from 12 residues. CDR3 nucleotides: TGCAGCGTAGGGGAGGGCAATCAGCCCCAGCATTTT. Encoded protein: CSVGEGNQPQHF.